This T cell receptor (beta chain) was sequenced for a study of CD8+ T cells in alopecia areata. At the level of the study: Oral tofacitinib (5 to 10 mg twice daily) was administered to treated patients.

In the case of this clone: Its antigen is not identified.

Germline CDR1 is SNHLY and CDR2 is FYNNEI. The CDR3 runs to 15 residues. Trimming removed 4 bases at V and 2 bases at J, with 13 bases between. Regarding the study as a whole: Shared TCR sequences were less clear between patients than in mice, possibly partly from HLA diversity. Scalp samples also yield sequences from resident alphabeta T cells of normal skin.

RNA extraction and reverse transcription yielded cDNA as sequencing template. This table comes from immunoSEQ multiplex PCR, and its TCRdb copy is limited to in-frame clones, with some not included. The profile shows over 150,000 clones, almost 65% of them singletons. Researchers picked out CD4+ and CD8+ T cells from PBMCs by sorting. This chain uses TRBV2 with TRBJ2-3; no definite D call. This TCR was sampled from a human donor with alopecia areata. The sample in question was CD4+ T cells sorted from blood, obtained at week 0. The CDR3: CASSAEEPPTDTQYF. CDR3 coding DNA: TGTGCCAGCAGTGCTGAGGAGCCTCCCACAGATACGCAGTATTTT.